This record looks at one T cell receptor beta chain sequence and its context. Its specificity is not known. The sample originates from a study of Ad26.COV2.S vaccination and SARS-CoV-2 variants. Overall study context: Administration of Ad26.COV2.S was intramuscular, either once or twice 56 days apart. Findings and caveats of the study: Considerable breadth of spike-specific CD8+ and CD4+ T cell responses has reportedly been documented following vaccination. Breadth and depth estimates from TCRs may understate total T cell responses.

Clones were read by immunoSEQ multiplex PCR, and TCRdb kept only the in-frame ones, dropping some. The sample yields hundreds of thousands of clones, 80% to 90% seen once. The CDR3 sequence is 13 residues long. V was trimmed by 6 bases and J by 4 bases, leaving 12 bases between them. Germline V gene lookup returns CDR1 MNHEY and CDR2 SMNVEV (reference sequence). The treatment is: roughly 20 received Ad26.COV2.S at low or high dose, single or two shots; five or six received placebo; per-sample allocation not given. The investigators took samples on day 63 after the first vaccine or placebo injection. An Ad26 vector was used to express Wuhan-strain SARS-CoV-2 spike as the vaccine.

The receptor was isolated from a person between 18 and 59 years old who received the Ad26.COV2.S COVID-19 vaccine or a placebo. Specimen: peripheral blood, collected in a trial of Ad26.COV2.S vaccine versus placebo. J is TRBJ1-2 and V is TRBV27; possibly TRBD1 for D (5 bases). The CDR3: CASRLGPPYGYTF. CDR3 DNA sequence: TGTGCCAGCAGACTGGGACCCCCCTATGGCTACACCTTC.